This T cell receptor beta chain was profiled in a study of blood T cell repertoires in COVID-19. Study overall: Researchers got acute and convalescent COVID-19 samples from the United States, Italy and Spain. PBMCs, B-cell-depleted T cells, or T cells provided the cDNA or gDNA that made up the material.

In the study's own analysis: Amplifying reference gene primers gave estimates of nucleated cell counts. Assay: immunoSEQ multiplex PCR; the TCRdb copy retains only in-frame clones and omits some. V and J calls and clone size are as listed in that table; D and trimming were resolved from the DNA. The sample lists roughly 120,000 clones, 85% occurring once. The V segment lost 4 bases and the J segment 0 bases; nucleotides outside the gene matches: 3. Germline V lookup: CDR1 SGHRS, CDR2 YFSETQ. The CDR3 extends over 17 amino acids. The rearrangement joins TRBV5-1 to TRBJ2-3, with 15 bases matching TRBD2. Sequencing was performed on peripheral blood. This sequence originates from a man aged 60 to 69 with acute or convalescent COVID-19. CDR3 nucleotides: TGCGCCAGCAGCCCGGGACTAGCGGGAGGCAGCACAGATACGCAGTATTTT. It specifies CASSPGLAGGSTDTQYF.